This TCR beta chain was identified during a study of CD8 T cells in Susac syndrome. J was trimmed by 7 bases and V by 1 base; bases with no gene match: 7. There are 15 residues in the CDR3. CDR1 is KGHSH and CDR2 is LQKENI in the germline V gene. The sequenced target, TCR beta, came from blood CD8+ and CD4+ T cells. TEMRA cells were FACS-enriched, unlike CD8+ and CD4+ T cells, which were negatively isolated. Random hexamers served to reverse transcribe roughly 0.5 to 1 ug RNA. immunoSEQ multiplex PCR amplified TCR beta CDR3 across 54 Vbeta, 13 Jbeta. Via MiXCR, TCRdb re-called the immunoSEQ multiplex PCR reads, giving one row per CDR3 protein. The sample has fewer than 300,000 distinct CDR3 sequences; about 85% are singletons.

The sequence derives from a human donor with multiple sclerosis. This rearrangement joins TRBV18 to TRBJ2-7, with 10 bases fitting TRBD1. Sequencing used CD8+ T cells from PBMCs. CDR3 DNA: TGTGCCAGCTCACCACAGCCGGGACAGGGGAGTGAGCAGTACTTC. This gives the protein CASSPQPGQGSEQYF.